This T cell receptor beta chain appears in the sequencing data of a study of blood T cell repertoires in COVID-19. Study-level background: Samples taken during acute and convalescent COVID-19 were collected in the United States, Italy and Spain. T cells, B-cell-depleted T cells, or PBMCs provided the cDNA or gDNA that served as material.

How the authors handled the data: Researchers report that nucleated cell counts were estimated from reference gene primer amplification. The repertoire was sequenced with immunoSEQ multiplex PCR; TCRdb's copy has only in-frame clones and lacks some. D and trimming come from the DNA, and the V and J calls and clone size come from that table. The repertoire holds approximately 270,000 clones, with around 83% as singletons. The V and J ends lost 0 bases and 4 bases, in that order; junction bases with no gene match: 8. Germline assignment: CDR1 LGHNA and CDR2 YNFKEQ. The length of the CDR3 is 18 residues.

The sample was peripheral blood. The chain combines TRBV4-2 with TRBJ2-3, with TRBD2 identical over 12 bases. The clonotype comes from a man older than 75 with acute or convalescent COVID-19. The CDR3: CASSQDPVLAGGSDTQYF. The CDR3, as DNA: TGTGCCAGCAGCCAAGATCCCGTTCTAGCGGGAGGGTCAGATACGCAGTATTTT.